Sequencing of this T cell receptor beta chain was carried out in a study of blood T cell repertoires in COVID-19. As for the study in general: COVID-19 samples from acute and convalescent phases originated in the United States, Italy and Spain.

In the authors' workflow: Reference gene primer amplification gave estimated nucleated cell counts. Profiling relied on immunoSEQ multiplex PCR, and the TCRdb table lists in-frame clones only, not all of them. V, J and clone size are taken as reported in that table, and D and trimming were inferred from the DNA itself. The table has 250,000 or so clones, approximately 84% seen once; the top ten hold 4%. This clonotype was sampled from a man aged 45 to 65 with acute or convalescent COVID-19. The sequenced sample consisted of peripheral blood.

DNA of the CDR3: TGTGCCAGCAGTTTAGGGGCAACTAGCAAGACGTACAATGAGCAGTTCTTC. Translation gives CASSLGATSKTYNEQFF. This chain joins TRBV28 and TRBJ2-1; the D gene is possibly TRBD2 (6 bases). V lost 2 bases, J lost 4 bases, and 18 bases lay in between. This CDR3 has 17 residues. CDR1 MDHEN and CDR2 SYDVKM come from the germline V gene. The full variable domain, with the rest looked up from reference TRBV28 and TRBJ2-1, is DVKVTQSSRYLVKRTGEKVFLECVQDMDHENMFWYRQDPGLGLRLIYFSYDVKMKEKGDIPEGYSVSREKKERFSLILESASTNQTSMYLCASSLGATSKTYNEQFFGPGTRLTVL.